Listed below are T cell receptor beta chains from one sample, sequenced in a study of immune evolution from preneoplasia to lung adenocarcinoma. Generated by immunoSEQ multiplex PCR, the TCRdb table keeps only in-frame clones and is missing some. The sample records about 9,100 clones, approximately 75% being singletons. Sequencing input: FFPE lung adenocarcinoma in situ tissue. The receptor set was obtained from a person between 65 and 80 years old with lung adenocarcinoma. Each CDR3 is given with its conserved first and last residue. D genes are given only for firm matches. Size is stated for part of the rows, as once, few or many counts, or as a class when the clone is expanded.

v_gene	j_gene	abundance	d_gene	CDR3aa	CDR3nt
TRBV19	TRBJ2-7	NA	NA	CASSQTDHSYEQYF	TGTGCCAGTAGCCAGACAGACCATTCCTACGAGCAGTACTTC
TRBV7-9	TRBJ2-1	NA	NA	CASSLQTRDDEQFF	TGTGCCAGCAGCTTACAAACTAGAGATGATGAGCAGTTCTTC
TRBV5-4	TRBJ2-2	NA	NA	CASSLVGQNTGELFF	TGTGCCAGCAGCCTGGTTGGGCAGAACACCGGGGAGCTGTTTTTT
TRBV28	TRBJ2-2	NA	TRBD1	CASRRTGALNTGELFF	TGTGCCAGCCGACGAACAGGGGCTCTAAACACCGGGGAGCTGTTTTTT
TRBV7-8	TRBJ2-1	NA	NA	CASSLTNPLGPGPKRYNEQFF	TGTGCCAGCAGCTTGACTAACCCCCTAGGTCCGGGGCCTAAGAGATACAATGAGCAGTTCTTC
TRBV11-3	TRBJ2-5	NA	NA	CASSLSTGTQETQYF	TGTGCCAGCAGCTTATCGACAGGCACCCAAGAGACCCAGTACTTC
TRBV10-2	TRBJ2-2	NA	NA	CASTGGRTGELFF	TGCGCCAGCACAGGGGGGCGAACCGGGGAGCTGTTTTTT
TRBV9	TRBJ2-1	NA	TRBD1	CASSYWDSDNEQFF	TGTGCCAGCAGCTACTGGGACAGCGACAATGAGCAGTTCTTC
TRBV5-4	TRBJ1-1	NA	NA	CASSSTGPGDRGF	TGTGCCAGCAGCTCAACAGGGCCTGGAGATCGGGGCTTT
TRBV28	TRBJ1-2	NA	TRBD1	CASSFRWDRAIHGYTF	TGTGCCAGCAGTTTCCGTTGGGACAGGGCGATTCATGGCTACACCTTC
TRBV10-1	TRBJ1-1	NA	TRBD1	CASSYLRDRGPTEAFF	TGCGCCAGCAGCTATCTCCGGGACAGGGGGCCTACTGAAGCTTTCTTT
TRBV11-2	TRBJ2-3	NA	NA	CASSLEWAPGTDTQYF	TGTGCCAGCAGCTTAGAATGGGCCCCGGGGACAGATACGCAGTATTTT
TRBV19	TRBJ1-5	NA	TRBD1	CASSLTGVNQPQHF	TGTGCCAGTAGTTTAACAGGGGTCAATCAGCCCCAGCATTTT
TRBV4-1	TRBJ1-2	NA	NA	CASSQDKKRDGYTF	TGCGCCAGCAGCCAAGATAAGAAGCGTGATGGCTACACCTTC
TRBV15	TRBJ2-1	NA	TRBD2	CATSTRGGTSFYNEQFF	TGTGCCACCAGCACCCGAGGCGGGACTAGTTTCTACAATGAGCAGTTCTTC
TRBV7-8	TRBJ2-5	NA	NA	CASSRGGLETQYF	TGTGCCAGCAGCCGCGGCGGGCTGGAGACCCAGTACTTC
TRBV19	TRBJ2-1	NA	NA	CASRGRAALDEQFF	TGTGCCAGTAGAGGACGGGCGGCCCTCGATGAGCAGTTCTTC
TRBV7-2	TRBJ2-7	NA	NA	CASSPRTFQGQYF	TGTGCCAGCAGCCCGCGGACTTTTCAGGGGCAGTACTTC
TRBV19	TRBJ2-7	NA	NA	CASSIRDGQGLHEQYF	TGTGCCAGTAGTATTAGGGACGGGCAGGGTCTGCACGAGCAGTACTTC
TRBV11-2	TRBJ2-1	NA	NA	CASSLRRVEEQFF	TGTGCCAGCAGCTTACGGAGGGTGGAGGAGCAGTTCTTC
TRBV7-9	TRBJ2-1	NA	TRBD2	CASSLVAGVYNEQFF	TGTGCCAGCAGCTTAGTAGCGGGAGTCTACAATGAGCAGTTCTTC
TRBV19	TRBJ1-1	NA	NA	CASTDGVLNTEAFF	TGTGCCAGCACAGATGGGGTGTTGAACACTGAAGCTTTCTTT
TRBV6-5	TRBJ2-1	NA	TRBD2	CASSASGGPREQFF	TGTGCCAGCAGCGCTAGCGGGGGGCCCAGAGAGCAATTCTTC
TRBV5-4	TRBJ1-4	NA	NA	CASSPGGGYNEKLFF	TGTGCCAGCAGCCCGGGCGGGGGGTATAATGAAAAACTGTTTTTT
TRBV7-3	TRBJ1-2	once	NA	CASSPYTGGYTF	TGTGCCAGCAGCCCCTACACGGGTGGCTACACCTTC
TRBV11-2	TRBJ2-2	NA	NA	CASSVGQNTGELFF	TGTGCCAGCAGCGTCGGACAGAACACCGGGGAGCTGTTTTTT
TRBV10-3	TRBJ1-2	NA	NA	CAISEDNYGYTF	TGTGCCATCAGTGAGGATAACTATGGCTACACCTTC
TRBV29-1	TRBJ1-1	NA	NA	CSAIQGGAFF	TGCAGCGCCATTCAGGGTGGTGCTTTCTTT